These T cell receptor beta chains were read from a single sample in a study of cytomegalovirus exposure and HLA in healthy donors. Sequenced by immunoSEQ multiplex PCR; TCRdb stores in-frame clones only, minus some. The sample lists about 130,000 clones, 17% occurring once. The sample taken for sequencing was PBMCs. These receptors all come from a female donor in good health and CMV-seropositive. Both conserved end residues are part of each CDR3. Fields, in order: J gene, V gene, clone size, D gene, CDR3 DNA, CDR3 protein. The D gene is left open where the match is weak. Clone size is given for some rows only: seen once, a few or many times, or a class if the clone is expanded.

TRBJ2-2,TRBV28,.,TRBD1,TGTGCCAGCAGTTTACTACCCCACCAGACAGGGTTTGTAGCGGAGCTGTTTTTT,CASSLLPHQTGFVAELFF
TRBJ1-5,TRBV9,few,.,TGTGCCAGCAGCGTAGGTTCGAATCAGCCCCAGCATTTT,CASSVGSNQPQHF
TRBJ1-2,TRBV6-5,few,.,TGTGCCAGCAGTGAACGCAGGGGAGATGGCTACACCTTC,CASSERRGDGYTF
TRBJ1-2,TRBV19,once,.,TGTGCCAGTAGTATAGGTTTGGGCAAGACTAACTATGGCTACACCTTC,CASSIGLGKTNYGYTF
TRBJ1-2,TRBV29-1,many,.,TGCAGCGTTGGGTCAGACACCTATGGCTACACCTTC,CSVGSDTYGYTF
TRBJ2-5,TRBV28,few,TRBD2,TGTGCCAGCAGTTCCCGACTAGCGGGAGAGACCCAGTACTTC,CASSSRLAGETQYF
TRBJ2-3,TRBV6-1,few,.,TGTGCCAGCAGTGAATTTACGGGAGATACGCAGTATTTT,CASSEFTGDTQYF
TRBJ2-7,TRBV18,few,TRBD1,TGTGCCAGCTCACCAGACAGGGTAGTTCTTTTCGAGCAGTACTTC,CASSPDRVVLFEQYF
TRBJ1-5,TRBV27,.,.,TGTGCCAGCAGTTTCGCAGGGTCCAATCAGCCCCAGCATTTT,CASSFAGSNQPQHF
TRBJ1-5,TRBV30,.,.,TGTGCCTGGAGGAAAGGACACGGGTATCAGCCCCAGCATTTT,CAWRKGHGYQPQHF
TRBJ1-2,TRBV30,few,.,TGTGCCTGGAGTGCGGCGGAATACTACGGAGGCTACACCTTC,CAWSAAEYYGGYTF
TRBJ1-1,TRBV10-3,.,TRBD1,TGTGCCACGGCGACAGGGATGAACACTGAAGCTTTCTTT,CATATGMNTEAFF
TRBJ1-3,TRBV15,.,.,TGTGCCACCAGCAGAGATCCGGGACATGAAAACACCATATATTTT,CATSRDPGHENTIYF
TRBJ2-4,TRBV2,few,TRBD2,TGTGCCAGCAGTGAGATAGCGGGGGCCGTCATAGCCAAAAACATTCAGTACTTC,CASSEIAGAVIAKNIQYF
TRBJ2-3,TRBV6-5,.,.,TGTGCCAGCAGCATACAGGCCGTGAGAAGAGATACGCAGTATTTT,CASSIQAVRRDTQYF
TRBJ1-4,TRBV28,few,TRBD1,TGTGCCAGCAGTTTCCGTCCGGGACAGTGGAGTGAAAAACTGTTTTTT,CASSFRPGQWSEKLFF
TRBJ2-1,TRBV7-2,.,TRBD1,TGTGCCAGCAGCCGGGACAGGGGGCTAGAGCAGTTCTTC,CASSRDRGLEQFF
TRBJ1-2,TRBV20-1,few,.,TGCAGTGCTGTAGACTATGGCTACACCTTC,CSAVDYGYTF
TRBJ2-1,TRBV7-9,few,TRBD2,TGTGCCAGCAGCTTCGCCGGGACTAGCGGGAATGAGCAGTTCTTC,CASSFAGTSGNEQFF
TRBJ1-1,TRBV18,.,TRBD1,TGTGCCAGCTCACCTGGACAGGGTTGGAACACTGAAGCTTTCTTT,CASSPGQGWNTEAFF
TRBJ1-2,TRBV6-5,.,.,TGTGCCAGCAGATTGGACAGCGGTAACTATGGCTACACCTTC,CASRLDSGNYGYTF
TRBJ2-7,TRBV19,few,.,TGTGCCAGTAGTATTCGAACATCAACAGATTACGAGCAGTACTTC,CASSIRTSTDYEQYF
TRBJ1-2,TRBV28,few,TRBD1,TGTGCCAGCAGTTTCGTATCGGGACAGGGGGGTGGCTACACCTTC,CASSFVSGQGGGYTF
TRBJ2-5,TRBV6-1,few,.,TGTGCCAGCAGAGGTAGCCCTGAAGAGACCCAGTACTTC,CASRGSPEETQYF
TRBJ2-7,TRBV4-2,few,.,TGTGCCAGCAGTCCTGGGCGCGCTAGCTCCTACGAACAGTACTTC,CASSPGRASSYEQYF
TRBJ1-4,TRBV7-9,.,.,TGTGCCAGCAGCCCAGGCCGGGAAAATGAAAAACTGTTTTTT,CASSPGRENEKLFF
TRBJ2-7,TRBV29-1,few,TRBD1,TGCAGCGCTACCGGGACAGGGCGCTACGAGCAGTACTTC,CSATGTGRYEQYF
TRBJ2-7,TRBV28,.,TRBD2,TGTGCCAGCAGCCCTCTTCGGACTAGCGTCTACGAGCAGTACTTC,CASSPLRTSVYEQYF
TRBJ2-7,TRBV19,.,TRBD1,TGTGCCAGTAGTATCAAAGAACAGGGGCCCTACGAGCAGTACTTC,CASSIKEQGPYEQYF
TRBJ2-2,TRBV15,.,TRBD2,TGTGCCACCAGCAGAGATTTGGGCTCGGGACTAGTGGCCGGGGAGCTGTTTTTT,CATSRDLGSGLVAGELFF
TRBJ2-5,TRBV15,few,.,TGTGCCACCAGCAGAGACCCCGGGACTGGGGGGACCCAGTACTTC,CATSRDPGTGGTQYF
TRBJ2-7,TRBV7-2,few,.,TGTGCCAGCAGCTTTATAACCTACGAGCAGTACTTC,CASSFITYEQYF
TRBJ2-7,TRBV5-1,.,TRBD2,TGCGCCAGCAGCTTGGCGCGGGAGTCCTACGAGCAGTACTTC,CASSLARESYEQYF
TRBJ1-4,TRBV19,few,.,TGTGCCAGTAGTATGTATACGAGTGAAAAACTGTTTTTT,CASSMYTSEKLFF
TRBJ2-7,TRBV5-4,few,.,TGTGCCAGCAGCCAGGACAGGGAGGGCGAGCAGTACTTC,CASSQDREGEQYF
TRBJ2-1,TRBV7-9,.,.,TGTGCCAGCAGCTTTTTATTGCACGGGGATAATGAGCAGTTCTTC,CASSFLLHGDNEQFF
TRBJ1-5,TRBV15,.,.,TGTGCCACCAGCAGAGAGGGGGGGACCTTCGGTCAGCCCCAGCATTTT,CATSREGGTFGQPQHF
TRBJ1-5,TRBV14,.,.,TGTGCCAGCAGCCGCCTCCCCGGACACCAATTCCCCCTCCATTGCAATCAGCCCCAGCATTTT,CASSRLPGHQFPLHCNQPQHF
TRBJ1-2,TRBV4-3,.,.,TGCGCCAGCAGCCAGTTGGGGGGGACCGTCTACACCTTC,CASSQLGGTVYTF
TRBJ1-1,TRBV19,.,.,TGTGCCGCCAGGGGCGGTCTCATGAACACTGAAGCTTTCTTT,CAARGGLMNTEAFF
TRBJ1-1,TRBV18,.,.,TGTGCCAGCTCATCGACAGGATTGAACACTGAAGCTTTCTTT,CASSSTGLNTEAFF